This TCR beta chain was observed in a study of shared clonotypes between healthy human individuals. Overall study findings and caveats: Tissue TCR repertoires likely differ from these blood-only repertoires. Sequencing of the sorted subsets was shown by rarefaction to be incomplete despite large depth.

Measured with immunoSEQ multiplex PCR; TCRdb has only the in-frame clones, and not every one. The sample lists under 650,000 clones; almost 97% were seen once. This clone is a singleton in its sample. Its antigen remains unknown. The CDR3 has 14 amino acids. CDR1 MNHEY and CDR2 SVGAGI come from the germline V gene. Trimming pared 6 bases from V and 1 base from J, leaving 12 bases between. The TCR was taken from a woman younger than 45 in good health. The chain links TRBV6-5 to TRBJ1-1, with D tentatively TRBD1 (5 bases). What was sequenced was naive CD4+ T cells sorted from blood. Specified subset: CD45RA+ positively selected. CDR3 loop: CASRVAGSNTEAFF. DNA of the CDR3: TGTGCCAGCAGGGTGGCAGGGTCGAACACTGAAGCTTTCTTT.